The sequence of this T cell receptor beta chain was determined in a study of shared clonotypes between healthy human individuals (dated by TCRdb to the early 2020s). For the study in its entirety: A couple of women and a few men aged 18 to 49 years were included in the cohort. To estimate repertoire size and how much clonotypes are shared between individuals, the study performed deep sequencing of blood TCR repertoires from five healthy adults. Libraries were prepared and TCR repertoires were sequenced by different laboratories using diverse techniques, in order to increase sequencing depth and limit assay-specific biases. Leukapheresis yielded between about 0.8 and 9.5 billion PBMCs per donor.

Concerning this clone: The target of this receptor is not known. No qualities accompany the bases; no much larger clone lies one base away.

The investigation overall reported the following: Pairwise subsampling led to the expectation that sequencing depth would affect the degree of clonotype sharing among donors. Sampling was limited to blood, and TCR repertoires in tissue likely differ from TCR repertoires in blood. Because the study included only a small number of donors, the genetic and exposure-history diversity represented was limited.

TCR CDR3 regions were amplified from genomic DNA by multiplex PCR using the deep immunoSEQ assay. Extracted genomic DNA from each cell subset was distributed evenly across all wells of several immunoSEQ 96-well plates, and each plate was treated as a replicate. For unsorted PBMC, each replicate PCR was loaded with roughly 270 ng genomic DNA, equivalent to approximately 33,000 T cell genomes. Genomic DNA from unsorted PBMC was sequenced over ten immunoSEQ deep assay plates. Purified libraries were quantified with a Qubit 3.0 fluorometer, sized on a Bioanalyzer 2100, and re-quantified with the KAPA Library Quantification kit. Every immunoSEQ 96-well plate was sequenced on a dedicated single-read 150-cycle Illumina NextSeq 550 flow cell. On the study's bioinformatics: The immunoSEQ output contained only junctional sequences without quality scores, so filtering could not match that applied to full-length reads. To assign V/J genes and CDR3, sequences were annotated using PyIR, a Python wrapper for IgBLAST v1.9, with IMGT germline references. Reads were removed for weak V/J assignments (E-value above 1e-6), missing CDR3, stop codons, out-of-frame junctions, or ambiguous translated residues. V3J clonotypes were defined as sequences sharing the same inferred V gene, J gene, and CDR3 amino acid sequence. Percentage overlap between repertoires was computed as shared unique clonotypes divided by the size of the smaller repertoire. Repertoire richness was assessed with RTK rarefaction, the Chao1 estimator, and Recon v2.1 estimates of unobserved clonotypes. TCRdb obtained this table from immuneACCESS and retained in-frame rearrangements with V and J assigned. These tables miss some clones; where compared with another copy, unresolved V genes account for less than half of the shortfall, and the remainder is unexplained. V, J and clone size are those of that table, while D and trimming were read from the DNA. The sample table contains hundreds of thousands of clones; only one count was recorded for around 79% of them. The ten largest clones add up to approximately 13% of the sample.

The donors were healthy, HIV-negative adults who had no recently reported acute infections or vaccinations. Only Caucasian adults living in Nashville, Tennessee, USA were represented among the donors. For unsorted samples, tens of millions of PBMCs were counted, and genomic DNA was extracted using the QIAamp DNA Blood Mini kit. After blood collection by leukapheresis, PBMCs were isolated using Ficoll-Histopaque density gradient centrifugation and then cryopreserved in the vapor phase of liquid nitrogen. CDR1 and CDR2 were assigned from the germline V gene as MDHEN and SYDVKM. The CDR3 holds 13 amino acids from the cysteine to the phenylalanine. Of all the DNA, just the CDR3 is kept, 39 bases in frame from base 1. V was cut back by 6 bases and J by 8 bases, leaving a gap of 13 bases between them.

The rearranged chain carries TRBV28 and TRBJ1-4; the D gene assignment is ambiguous. The receptor comes from a woman between 40 and 50 years old in good health. Some clones in this sample may be carry-over from other donors' samples. Sequenced sample: PBMCs. The sequenced DNA is TGTGCCAGCAGCCACAAGTTCCGGGAAAAACTGTTTTTT. This gives the protein CASSHKFREKLFF.